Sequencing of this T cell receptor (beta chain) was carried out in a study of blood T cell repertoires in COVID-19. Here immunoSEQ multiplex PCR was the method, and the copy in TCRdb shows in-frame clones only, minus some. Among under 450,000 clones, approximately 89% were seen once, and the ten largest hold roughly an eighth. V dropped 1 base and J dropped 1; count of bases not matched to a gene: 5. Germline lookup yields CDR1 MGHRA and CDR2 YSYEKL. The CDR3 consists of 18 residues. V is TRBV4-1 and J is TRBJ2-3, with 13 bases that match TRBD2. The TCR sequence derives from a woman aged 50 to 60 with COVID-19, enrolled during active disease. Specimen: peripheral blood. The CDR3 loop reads CASSQVTSGGGGTDTQYF. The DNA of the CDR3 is TGCGCCAGCAGCCAAGTTACTAGCGGGGGGGGTGGCACAGATACGCAGTATTTT.